This T cell receptor beta chain comes out of a study of T cell responses to AZD1222 COVID-19 vaccine. Clones were read by immunoSEQ multiplex PCR, and TCRdb kept only the in-frame ones, dropping some. The table shows around 84,000 clones, with roughly 87% occurring only once. The germline V gene has CDR1 SGHTS and CDR2 YDEGEE. Trimming took 2 bases from V and 1 from J; bases not matched to a gene: 6. The CDR3 covers 18 residues. The TCR originated in an adult in good health. Sequences were derived from peripheral blood, sampled on day 0 of AZD1222 vaccination. V usage is TRBV5-8 and J usage is TRBJ2-1; 13 bases align to TRBD2. The chain's CDR3 is CASSFTSGRAGSYNEQFF. The CDR3 bases are TGTGCCAGCAGCTTTACTAGCGGGAGGGCCGGTTCCTACAATGAGCAGTTCTTC.